The 6 T cell receptor beta chains reported below all come from one sample, sequenced in a study of CD8 T cells in ankylosing spondylitis. TCRdb called the 5' RACE reads again in MiXCR, with one record for every CDR3 protein. The data show 200,000 to 250,000 distinct CDR3 sequences, over 9.5% seen once. Sequenced sample: blood, either unsorted or a sorted T cell fraction (not recorded which). All receptors derive from a male donor with ankylosing spondylitis or in good health (not recorded which).

Many counts were recorded for this clonotype. V and J are TRBV29-1 and TRBJ2-5; D is perhaps TRBD1 or TRBD2 (6 bases each). Per the germline V gene, CDR1 is SQVTM and CDR2 is ANQGSEA. This CDR3 contains 14 residues. V was clipped by 2 bases and J by 5 bases, with 15 bases between them. CDR3 region: CSVEPGGGLETQYF. CDR3 sequence (DNA): TGCAGCGTTGAACCCGGAGGGGGGTTGGAGACCCAGTACTTC. Looking up the rest from reference TRBV29-1 and TRBJ2-5 gives the full variable domain: SAVISQKPSRDICQRGTSLTIQCQVDSQVTMMFWYRQQPGQSLTLIATANQGSEATYESGFVIDKFPISRPNLTFSTLTVSNMSPEDSSIYLCSVEPGGGLETQYFGPGTRLLVL.

This clonotype has just a few counts. This chain joins TRBV6-1 and TRBJ1-2, with 11 bases identical to TRBD1. The CDR3 covers 14 residues. Germline values: CDR1 MNHNS, CDR2 SASEGT. V lost 6 bases and J lost 9; bases outside the gene matches: 9. The CDR3 region is CASRTPGQGVRYTF. For the CDR3, the DNA is TGTGCCAGCAGAACTCCGGGACAGGGGGTTCGCTACACCTTC.

This clonotype appeared many times. An end of the junction does not agree with germline; a read error may underlie this. V is TRBV13 and J is TRBJ2-7; D gene ambiguous. The CDR3 length is 13 residues. Germline V gene sequence: CDR1 PRHDT, CDR2 FYEKMQ (reference sequence). CDR3 nucleotide sequence: TGCGCCAGCAGCTTGATTGGATCCTACGAGCAGTACTTC. Translating gives CASSLIGSYEQYF. The full variable domain, its missing parts supplied by reference TRBV13 and TRBJ2-7, is AAGVIQSPRHLIKEKRETATLKCYPIPRHDTVYWYQQGPGQDPQFLISFYEKMQSDKGSIPDRFSAQQFSDYHSELNMSSLELGDSALYFCASSLIGSYEQYFGPGTRLTVT.

Ten or more counts support this clonotype. V gene TRBV7-3 combines with J gene TRBJ2-1, with TRBD1 matching over 10 bases. CDR3 length equals 16 residues. With V trimmed by 6 bases and J by 2 bases, 7 bases remained unmatched. From germline, CDR1 is SGHTA and CDR2 FQGTGA. CDR3 loop: CASRSGGTGAYNEQFF. The CDR3 DNA is TGTGCCAGCAGAAGTGGCGGGACAGGGGCCTACAATGAGCAGTTCTTC. The variable domain in full, with the rest retrieved from reference TRBV7-3 and TRBJ2-1, is GAGVSQTPSNKVTEKGKYVELRCDPISGHTALYWYRQSLGQGPEFLIYFQGTGAADDSGLPNDRFFAVRPEGSVSTLKIQRTERGDSAVYLCASRSGGTGAYNEQFFGPGTRLTVL.

This rearrangement joins TRBV5-1 to TRBJ2-2; 14 nucleotides align to TRBD2. V trimming: 4 bases; J trimming: 6 bases; junction bases outside the gene matches: 5. The germline CDR1 and CDR2 sequences are SGHRS and YFSETQ. The CDR3 is made up of 16 amino acids. The CDR3 sequence: CASSAKTSGGAGELFF. The CDR3, as DNA: TGCGCCAGCAGCGCCAAGACTAGCGGGGGGGCCGGGGAGCTGTTTTTT. Complete variable domain (other parts from reference TRBV5-1 and TRBJ2-2): KAGVTQTPRYLIKTRGQQVTLSCSPISGHRSVSWYQQTPGQGLQFLFEYFSETQRNKGNFPGRFSGRQFSNSRSEMNVSTLELGDSALYLCASSAKTSGGAGELFFGEGSRLTVL.

This clonotype was observed many times. V and J are TRBV6-1 and TRBJ1-1, with TRBD1 identical over 10 bases. Germline lookup yields CDR1 MNHNS and CDR2 SASEGT. The trim removed 6 bases at V and 6 bases at J, leaving 7 bases unmatched. The length of the CDR3 is 14 residues. CDR3 loop: CASSNRDRGPEAFF. The DNA for the CDR3 is TGTGCCAGCAGCAATCGGGACAGGGGACCTGAAGCTTTCTTT.